This note documents a single T cell receptor beta chain sequence. Its specificity is not known. This entry is derived from a study of cytomegalovirus exposure and HLA in healthy donors. Regarding the study as a whole: Diagnosis of cytomegalovirus status made by the classifier reportedly showed high specificity and sensitivity. With later analysis, a missense DCLRE1C variant became linked to TCR beta V- and J-gene trimming. CMV antigen specificity of a few CMV-associated chains was confirmed in vitro.

The CDR3 contains 14 residues. Looked up from germline, CDR1 is SEHNR and CDR2 is FQNEAQ (reference sequence). V lost 1 base, J lost 6 bases, and 13 bases lay in between. The primer mix had 60 Vbeta and 13 Jbeta primers. Using immunoSEQ multiplex PCR, the repertoire was profiled, and TCRdb retains in-frame clones only, with some absent. The sample lists 150,000 to 200,000 clones, around three quarters occurring once. The TCR originated in a woman in her 30s in good health and CMV-seropositive. Sequenced sample: PBMCs. V usage is TRBV7-9 and J usage is TRBJ2-7; D possibly corresponds to TRBD2 (6 bases). The CDR3 is CASSLDGSGSEQYF. CDR3 bases: TGTGCCAGCAGCTTAGACGGGAGTGGGAGCGAGCAGTACTTC.